This T cell receptor (beta chain) was recorded in a study of shared clonotypes between healthy human individuals. Study-wide points: Across subsets, estimated richness was generally greater for naive than for memory populations. The represented genetic and exposure-history diversity was limited by the small number of donors.

Per germline, CDR1 SGHRS and CDR2 YFSETQ. V shed 9 bases, J shed 2 bases, and the junction held 10 bases outside the gene matches. The CDR3 spans 15 residues. Comments on this clone: The target antigen is unknown.

Libraries were prepared by immunoSEQ multiplex PCR; TCRdb keeps only in-frame clonotypes and omits some of them. This sample has about 2 million clones, with 85% to 95% found just once. The chain uses TRBV5-1 and TRBJ2-2; TRBD1 matches at 7 bases. This receptor was obtained from a man younger than 35 in good health. Sequencing was done on a sample of naive CD4+ T cells sorted from blood. Specified subset: CD45RA+ positively selected. The CDR3 spells CATEQGPPNTGELFF. CDR3 nucleotides: TGCGCCACCGAACAGGGGCCCCCCAACACCGGGGAGCTGTTTTTT.